Listed below are T cell receptor beta chains from one sample, sequenced in a study of preoperative IRX-2 immunotherapy in early breast cancer. Measured with immunoSEQ multiplex PCR; TCRdb has only the in-frame clones, and not every one. Here the sample spans roughly 2,000 clones, about 81% being singletons. The sample here was tumor tissue, taken before IRX-2 immunotherapy. The receptor source for this set is a human donor with breast cancer. CDR3s include the opening cysteine and the closing phenylalanine or tryptophan. D genes are given only for firm matches.

>TRBD2|TRBV6-8|TRBJ2-5
CASSYVAGGPGETQYF
TGTGCCAGCAGTTACGTCGCGGGAGGGCCGGGGGAGACCCAGTACTTC
>NA|TRBV18|TRBJ2-1
CASSPPIGKQFF
TGTGCCAGCTCACCACCGATAGGGAAGCAGTTCTTC
>TRBD1|TRBV19|TRBJ2-7
CASSSQGAKEQYF
TGTGCCAGTAGTTCACAGGGGGCGAAAGAGCAGTACTTC
>NA|TRBV11-3|TRBJ2-2
CASSLGQGGIGELFF
TGTGCCAGCAGCTTAGGACAGGGAGGCATCGGGGAGCTGTTTTTT